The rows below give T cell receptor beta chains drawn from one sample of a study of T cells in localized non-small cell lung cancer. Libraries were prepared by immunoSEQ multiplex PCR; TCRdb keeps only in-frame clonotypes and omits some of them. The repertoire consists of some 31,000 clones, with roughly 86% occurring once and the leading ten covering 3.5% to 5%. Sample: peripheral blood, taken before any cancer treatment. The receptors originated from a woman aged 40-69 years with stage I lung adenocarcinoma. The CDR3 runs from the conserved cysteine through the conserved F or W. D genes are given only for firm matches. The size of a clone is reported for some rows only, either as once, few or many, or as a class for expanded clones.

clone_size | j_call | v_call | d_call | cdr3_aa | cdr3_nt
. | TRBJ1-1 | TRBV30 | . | CAWSNSGAGDTEAFF | TGTGCCTGGAGTAACTCAGGGGCAGGGGACACTGAAGCTTTCTTT
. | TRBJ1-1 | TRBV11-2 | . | CASSAWGRVRSEAFF | TGTGCCAGCAGCGCCTGGGGGCGGGTGAGGTCTGAAGCTTTCTTT
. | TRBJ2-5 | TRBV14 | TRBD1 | CASSARTGHQETQYF | TGTGCCAGCAGCGCACGGACAGGACACCAAGAGACCCAGTACTTC
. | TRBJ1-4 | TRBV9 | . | CASSVMGGLGEKLFF | TGTGCCAGCAGCGTAATGGGGGGGCTTGGTGAAAAACTGTTTTTT
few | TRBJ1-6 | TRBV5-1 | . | CASSLEGINSPLHF | TGCGCCAGCAGCTTGGAAGGGATCAATTCACCCCTCCACTTT
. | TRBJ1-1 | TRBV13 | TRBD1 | CASSLGAGGPGIGAFF | TGTGCCAGCAGCTTAGGGGCAGGGGGGCCCGGTATTGGAGCTTTCTTT
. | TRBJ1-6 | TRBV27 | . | CASSSWVWEAGHQDSPLHF | TGTGCCAGCAGTTCATGGGTCTGGGAGGCAGGGCATCAGGATTCACCCCTCCACTTT
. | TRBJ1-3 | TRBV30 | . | CAWSVRVGISGNTIYF | TGTGCCTGGAGTGTACGAGTAGGAATCTCTGGAAACACCATATATTTT
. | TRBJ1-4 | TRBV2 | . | CASQHWGTNEKLFF | TGTGCCAGCCAGCATTGGGGCACTAATGAAAAACTGTTTTTT
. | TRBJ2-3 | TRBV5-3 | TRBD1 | CARSPFRDRNFSTDTQYF | TGTGCCAGAAGCCCATTCCGGGACAGAAATTTTAGCACAGATACGCAGTATTTT
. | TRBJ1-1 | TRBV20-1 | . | CSASGQPEAFF | TGCAGTGCTAGCGGGCAACCTGAAGCTTTCTTT
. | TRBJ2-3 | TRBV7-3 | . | CASSLERRDTQYF | TGTGCCAGCAGCTTAGAACGACGAGATACGCAGTATTTT
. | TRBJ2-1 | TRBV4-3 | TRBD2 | CASSQDGQRGDEQFF | TGCGCCAGCAGCCAAGACGGGCAGCGGGGCGATGAGCAGTTCTTC
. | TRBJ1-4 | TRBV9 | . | CASSVEGQLNEKLFF | TGTGCCAGCAGCGTAGAGGGACAACTTAATGAAAAACTGTTTTTT
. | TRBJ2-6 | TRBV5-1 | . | CASSLRGSGANVLTF | TGCGCCAGCAGCTTAAGGGGGTCTGGGGCCAACGTCCTGACTTTC
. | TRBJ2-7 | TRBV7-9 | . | CASALPGEQYF | TGTGCCAGTGCACTTCCGGGCGAGCAGTACTTC
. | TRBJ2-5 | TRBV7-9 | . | CASSATDSQETQYF | TGTGCCAGCAGCGCTACGGACAGTCAAGAGACCCAGTACTTC
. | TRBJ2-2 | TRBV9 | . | CASSVAQGTGELFF | TGTGCCAGCAGCGTAGCGCAGGGCACCGGGGAGCTGTTTTTT
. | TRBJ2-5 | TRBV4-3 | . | CASSYAWGTQETQYF | TGCGCCAGCAGCTACGCCTGGGGGACCCAAGAGACCCAGTACTTC
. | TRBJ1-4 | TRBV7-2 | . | CASSLWDHPEKLFF | TGTGCCAGCAGCTTATGGGACCATCCGGAAAAACTGTTTTTT
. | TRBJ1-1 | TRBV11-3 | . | CASSLFPEGTGEAFF | TGTGCCAGCAGCTTATTTCCAGAGGGGACGGGGGAAGCTTTCTTT
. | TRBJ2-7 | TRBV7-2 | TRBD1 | CASSPPPGQGVEQYF | TGTGCCAGCAGCCCGCCGCCGGGACAGGGAGTCGAGCAGTACTTC
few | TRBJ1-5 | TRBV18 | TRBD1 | CASSYSGTGIHQPQHF | TGTGCCAGCTCATACTCCGGGACAGGAATTCATCAGCCCCAGCATTTT
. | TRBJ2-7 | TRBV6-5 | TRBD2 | CASTQAGGSYEQYF | TGTGCCAGCACCCAAGCGGGGGGCTCCTACGAGCAGTACTTC
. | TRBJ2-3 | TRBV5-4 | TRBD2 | CASSLAVRLAGVHTDTQYF | TGTGCCAGCAGCTTGGCCGTGAGACTAGCGGGGGTACACACAGATACGCAGTATTTT
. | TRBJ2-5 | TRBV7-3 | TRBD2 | CASSWGGQETQYF | TGTGCCAGCAGTTGGGGGGGCCAAGAGACCCAGTACTTC
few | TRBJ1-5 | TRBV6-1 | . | CASRDSLGSQHF | TGTGCCAGCAGGGATAGTTTGGGGTCCCAGCATTTT
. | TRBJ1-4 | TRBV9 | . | CASSPGTYNEKLFF | TGTGCCAGCAGTCCCGGGACCTACAATGAAAAACTGTTTTTT
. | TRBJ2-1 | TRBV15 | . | CATSRDGGEYNEQFF | TGTGCCACCAGCAGGGACGGGGGAGAGTACAATGAGCAGTTCTTC
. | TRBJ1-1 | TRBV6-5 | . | CASSYAGYTEAFF | TGTGCCAGCAGTTACGCAGGATACACTGAAGCTTTCTTT
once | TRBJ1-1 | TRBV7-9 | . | CASSHSGGRRNTEAFF | TGTGCCAGCAGCCACTCGGGGGGGCGCAGGAACACTGAAGCTTTCTTT
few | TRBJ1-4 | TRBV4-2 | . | CASSPSGGLGEKLFF | TGTGCCAGCAGCCCCAGTGGGGGGCTAGGTGAAAAACTGTTTTTT
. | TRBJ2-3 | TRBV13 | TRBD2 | CASSSRTSGGSTDTQYF | TGTGCCAGCAGCTCCAGGACTAGCGGGGGTTCGACAGATACGCAGTATTTT
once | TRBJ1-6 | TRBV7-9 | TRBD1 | CASSFAGQGLGSPLHF | TGTGCCAGCAGCTTCGCGGGACAGGGATTAGGTTCACCCCTCCACTTT
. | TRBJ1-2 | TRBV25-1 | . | CASSGLQGNYGYTF | TGTGCCAGCAGTGGCTTACAGGGCAACTATGGCTACACCTTC
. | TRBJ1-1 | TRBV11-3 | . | CASSSTLNTEAFF | TGTGCCAGCAGCTCAACTTTGAACACTGAAGCTTTCTTT
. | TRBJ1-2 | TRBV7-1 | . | CASSLPLVAGYTF | TGTGCCAGCAGCTTACCCCTCGTGGCGGGCTACACCTTC
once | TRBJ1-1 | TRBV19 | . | CASSMGGQTNTEAFF | TGTGCCAGTAGTATGGGGGGCCAGACGAACACTGAAGCTTTCTTT
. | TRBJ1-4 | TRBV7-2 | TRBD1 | CASSLDRGSEKLFF | TGTGCCAGCAGCTTAGACAGGGGGTCTGAAAAACTGTTTTTT
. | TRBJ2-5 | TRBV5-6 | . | CASSSAYETQYF | TGTGCCAGCAGTTCCGCCTACGAGACCCAGTACTTC
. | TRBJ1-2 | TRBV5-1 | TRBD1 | CASSSYSGTGFNLGYGYTF | TGCGCCAGCAGCTCGTACTCCGGGACAGGGTTTAATTTGGGCTATGGCTACACCTTC
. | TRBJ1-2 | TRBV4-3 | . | CASSQPDGSSAGYTF | TGCGCCAGCAGCCAACCAGATGGGAGTAGCGCTGGCTACACCTTC
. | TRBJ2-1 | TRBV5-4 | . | CASSLGYEQFF | TGTGCCAGCAGCTTGGGTTATGAGCAGTTCTTC
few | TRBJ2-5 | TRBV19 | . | CASSPPGNRRTQYF | TGTGCCAGTAGTCCCCCCGGAAATCGTAGGACCCAGTACTTC
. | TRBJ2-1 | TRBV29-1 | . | CSVEVGASGEQFF | TGCAGCGTTGAAGTGGGGGCTAGCGGTGAGCAGTTCTTC
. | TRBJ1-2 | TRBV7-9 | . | CASSLVLWDYGYTF | TGTGCCAGCAGCCTCGTACTTTGGGACTATGGCTACACCTTC
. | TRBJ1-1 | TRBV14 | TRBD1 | CASSRMPTGAGTEAFF | TGTGCCAGCAGCCGTATGCCGACAGGGGCAGGCACTGAAGCTTTCTTT
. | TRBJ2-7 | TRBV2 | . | CASSEDYYEQYF | TGTGCCAGCAGTGAGGACTACTACGAGCAGTACTTC
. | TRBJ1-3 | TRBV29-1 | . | CSVESGSGNTIYF | TGCAGCGTTGAAAGTGGATCTGGAAACACCATATATTTT
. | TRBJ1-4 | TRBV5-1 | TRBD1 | CASSLEQGAGEKLFF | TGCGCCAGCAGCTTGGAACAGGGGGCGGGTGAAAAACTGTTTTTT
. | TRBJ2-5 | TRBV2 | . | CASTAWAGPQETQYF | TGTGCCAGCACCGCCTGGGCAGGGCCCCAAGAGACCCAGTACTTC
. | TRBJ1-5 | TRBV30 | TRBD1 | CAWEKTGKGNQPQHF | TGTGCCTGGGAAAAGACAGGGAAGGGGAATCAGCCCCAGCATTTT
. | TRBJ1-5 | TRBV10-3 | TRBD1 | CAIRSGQTNQPQHF | TGTGCCATCAGATCGGGACAGACTAATCAGCCCCAGCATTTT
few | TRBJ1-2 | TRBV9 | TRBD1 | CASSVAGGAYGYTF | TGTGCCAGCAGCGTTGCAGGGGGCGCTTATGGCTACACCTTC
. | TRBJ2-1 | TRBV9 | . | CASSVAGVSYNEQFF | TGTGCCAGCAGCGTAGCGGGGGTCTCCTACAATGAGCAGTTCTTC
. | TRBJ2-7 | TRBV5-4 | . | CASGIGQQMRYEQYF | TGTGCCAGCGGGATCGGACAGCAGATGAGGTACGAGCAGTACTTC
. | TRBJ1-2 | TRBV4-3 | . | CASSQFGGRLGYTF | TGCGCCAGCAGCCAGTTCGGGGGGCGCCTCGGCTACACCTTC
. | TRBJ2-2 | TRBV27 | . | CASSFFNTGELFF | TGTGCCAGCAGTTTTTTTAACACCGGGGAGCTGTTTTTT
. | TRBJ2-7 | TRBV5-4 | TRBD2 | CASSLVSGAYEQYF | TGTGCCAGCAGCTTGGTTAGCGGGGCCTACGAGCAGTACTTC